Sequencing of this TCR beta chain was carried out in a study of T cells after yellow fever vaccination. On the study more broadly: The fractions with low cell numbers were processed using SMART-Seq v4 Ultra Low Input.

The study made its TCR cDNA through 5'RACE template switching. That step introduced a universal primer site along with UMIs. Each CDR3 protein is one row after TCRdb ran MiXCR on the 5' RACE reads. This table holds about 630,000 distinct CDR3 sequences, 12% found once. In this sample, this clonotype turned up a few times. The antigen remains undetermined. Study results and limitations: Abundant bulk-population clonotypes could contaminate the FACS-sorted repertoires.

Trimming cost V 6 bases and J 3 bases; bases outside gene matches: 10. There are 17 residues in the CDR3. Per germline, CDR1 SQVTM and CDR2 ANQGSEA. This TCR was recovered from a young man who received the YFV17D yellow fever vaccine. V usage is TRBV29-1 and J usage is TRBJ2-1; 14 bases are shared with TRBD2. Sequencing was performed on PBMCs, taken on the day of the yellow fever booster vaccination. CDR3 in amino acids: CSVTGLAGDEDYNEQFF. Written as DNA, the CDR3 is TGCAGCGTCACGGGACTAGCGGGGGATGAGGACTACAATGAGCAGTTCTTC.